This T cell receptor beta chain was captured in a study of low-dose radiotherapy and immunotherapy resistance in tumors. Priming of first-strand cDNA relied on TRAV- and TRBV-specific primers (covering alpha and beta chains). TCRs underwent 15 to 20 PCR cycles of amplification with a constant-region primer and V-primer adapter. TCRdb used MiXCR to reprocess the reads, holding one entry per CDR3 protein. Here the sample spans 65,000 to 85,000 distinct CDR3 sequences, around 17% being singletons. Time point specified: after trial treatment. As to treatment: LDRT plus nivolumab, ipilimumab, low-dose cyclophosphamide and aspirin (RACIN trial). Every donor's regimen consisted of nivolumab, ipilimumab, aspirin, low-dose cyclophosphamide and low-dose radiotherapy. The patients who were eligible all carried advanced solid tumors that lacked tumor-infiltrating lymphocytes, meaning the tumors were TIL-negative.

V was cut by 5 bases and J by 2 bases, with 4 bases left in between. Germline V gives CDR1 SGHAT, CDR2 FQNNGV. This CDR3 is built from 11 residues. This clonotype came up many times. The rearrangement joins TRBV11-2 to TRBJ2-7; D not certain. The receptor was isolated from a male donor with prostate cancer. The sample was PBMCs, taken after low-dose radiotherapy plus immunotherapy. DNA for the CDR3: TGTGCCAGCAGCGTCACCTACGAGCAGTACTTC. Its protein product is CASSVTYEQYF.